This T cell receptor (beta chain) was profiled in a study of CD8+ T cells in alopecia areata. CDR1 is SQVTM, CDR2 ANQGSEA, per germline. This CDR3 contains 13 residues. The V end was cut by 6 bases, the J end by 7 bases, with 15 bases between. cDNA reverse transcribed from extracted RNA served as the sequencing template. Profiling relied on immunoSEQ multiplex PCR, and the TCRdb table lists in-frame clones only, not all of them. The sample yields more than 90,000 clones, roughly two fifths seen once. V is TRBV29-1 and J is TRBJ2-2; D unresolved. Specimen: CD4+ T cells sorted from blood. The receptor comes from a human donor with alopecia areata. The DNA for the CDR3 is TGCAGCGTCCTCAACACACGAGGCGGGGAGCTGTTTTTT. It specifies CSVLNTRGGELFF.